The 28 T cell receptor beta chains given below trace back to one sample, sequenced in a study of a mutant IDH1 vaccine in newly diagnosed glioma. Time point in this sample: baseline, week 1 (first vaccination visit). Treatment specified: pre-vaccination baseline after standard-of-care therapy. TCRdb keeps only in-frame clones here, not all; method: immunoSEQ multiplex PCR. The data contain 85,000 to 100,000 clones, 80% of them singletons. This specimen was PBMCs, taken from a glioma patient treated with radiotherapy, temozolomide or both. These receptors all come from a man aged 40-49 years with glioma.

The chain couples TRBV6-5 to TRBJ2-1; TRBD1 agrees at 11 bases. Germline CDR1 MNHEY, CDR2 SVGAGI. The J segment lost 4 bases and the V segment lost 5 bases, leaving 4 bases of the junction unmatched. The CDR3 length is 15 residues. This CDR3 reads CASSQRDRGYNEQFF. CDR3 sequence (DNA): TGTGCCAGCAGTCAGCGGGACAGGGGGTACAATGAGCAGTTCTTC.

The chain has TRBV5-6 and TRBJ2-1; D is ambiguous. Between the trimmed V and J ends, which lost 6 bases and 7 bases, there was a span of 17 bases. CDR3 length: 14 amino acids. From germline, CDR1 is SGHDT and CDR2 YYEEEE. The CDR3 sequence: CASNPHGPGNEQFF. The DNA for the CDR3 is TGTGCCAGCAACCCTCACGGACCCGGAAATGAGCAGTTCTTC. Looking up the rest from reference TRBV5-6 and TRBJ2-1 gives the full variable domain: DAGVTQSPTHLIKTRGQQVTLRCSPKSGHDTVSWYQQALGQGPQFIFQYYEEEERQRGNFPDRFSGHQFPNYSSELNVNALLLGDSALYLCASNPHGPGNEQFFGPGTRLTVL.

The rearrangement uses TRBV10-3 and TRBJ2-7; 9 nucleotides match TRBD2. The CDR3 is 14 residues long. Losses at the gene ends were 8 bases for V and 2 bases for J; bases not matched to a gene: 7. Germline V gene lookup returns CDR1 ENHRY and CDR2 SYGVKD. DNA for the CDR3: TGTGCCATCTCTGCGGGGGGGGCCGCCTACGAGCAGTACTTC. It is translated as CAISAGGAAYEQYF.

The table lists this clone with a few counts. The chain combines TRBV7-2 with TRBJ1-6; D remains ambiguous. Germline CDR1 SGHTA, CDR2 FQGNSA. The CDR3 spans 17 residues. The V gene lost 4 bases and the J gene lost 4 bases, with 17 bases spanning the gap. The CDR3 sequence is CASSSRAPGSYNSPLHF. The DNA of the CDR3 is TGTGCCAGCAGCTCCCGGGCCCCCGGGTCGTATAATTCACCCCTCCACTTT.

V usage is TRBV5-1 and J usage is TRBJ2-7; 11 bases agree with TRBD1. The CDR3 totals 17 residues. Losses at the gene ends were 2 bases for V and 3 bases for J; bases not matched to a gene: 10. Germline CDR1 is SGHRS and CDR2 is YFSETQ. The CDR3 nucleotides read TGCGCCAGCAGCTTAAACTCGGGACAGGGGGACTACTACGAGCAGTACTTC. Translation gives CASSLNSGQGDYYEQYF.

The chain recombines TRBV6-1 with TRBJ1-5, with 7 bases identical to TRBD1. J gave up 1 base and V 4 bases, and 10 bases lay outside the gene matches. The CDR3 is made up of 17 amino acids. Germline-derived CDR1 and CDR2 are MNHNS and SASEGT. CDR3 coding DNA: TGTGCCAGCAGTGGACAGACAGGGAGGTCAAGCAATCAGCCCCAGCATTTT. Translating gives CASSGQTGRSSNQPQHF.

This sequence joins TRBV30 and TRBJ2-5; D uncertain. CDR1 and CDR2 from the germline V gene are GTSNPN and SVGIG (reference sequence). V dropped 6 bases and J dropped 8 bases, with 19 bases sitting between them. This CDR3 is 13 amino acids long. The CDR3 nucleotides read TGTGCCTGCCTCGCCTTGGGAATAGGTACCCAGTACTTC. Protein sequence: CACLALGIGTQYF.

This chain links TRBV28 with TRBJ2-7; D possibly corresponds to TRBD2 (5 bases). This CDR3 region has 13 residues. Germline values: CDR1 MDHEN, CDR2 SYDVKM. The V and J ends lost 4 bases and 2 bases respectively, with 9 bases between them. CDR3 DNA sequence: TGTGCCAGCAGTTCCGGGATCCCCTACGAGCAGTACTTC. Residues: CASSSGIPYEQYF.

The chain joins TRBV7-2 to TRBJ2-2; D remains ambiguous. The germline V gene has CDR1 SGHTA and CDR2 FQGNSA. CDR3 length: 17 residues. The germline V and J ends were trimmed by 2 bases and 3 bases, with 16 bases remaining between them. The CDR3, as DNA: TGTGCCAGCAGCTTAAGGCCCACGGGTCGGCACACCGGGGAGCTGTTTTTT. As protein: CASSLRPTGRHTGELFF.

The chain recombines TRBV6-6 with TRBJ2-5; a possible D gene is TRBD2 (6 bases). This CDR3 is built from 13 residues. Germline lookup yields CDR1 MNHNY and CDR2 SVGAGI (reference sequence). Trimming cost V 6 bases and J 5 bases, with 13 bases left between them. The DNA of the CDR3 is TGTGCCAGCAGCCTCGGGGGTTTTGAGACCCAGTACTTC. Residues: CASSLGGFETQYF.

This chain connects TRBV28 to TRBJ2-7; 7 bases line up with TRBD1. Germline CDR1 and CDR2: MDHEN and SYDVKM. This CDR3 has 14 amino acids. Losses at the gene ends were 5 bases for V and 0 bases for J; bases not matched to a gene: 4. The CDR3 is CASSGDRSSYEQYF. DNA for the CDR3: TGTGCCAGCAGTGGGGACAGAAGCTCCTACGAGCAGTACTTC.

This clone was observed a single time. V and J are TRBV27 and TRBJ1-2; D might be TRBD1 (5 bases). V was trimmed by 2 bases and J by 8 bases, leaving 12 bases between them. The germline V gene has CDR1 MNHEY and CDR2 SMNVEV (reference sequence). This CDR3 is 13 amino acids long. The CDR3 sequence is CASSLLRGAGYTF. In DNA form, the CDR3 reads TGTGCCAGCAGTTTACTTCGAGGGGCCGGCTACACCTTC.

The rearrangement links TRBV7-8 to TRBJ2-2, with 10 bases identical to TRBD1. This CDR3 contains 14 residues. V shed 7 bases and J 4 bases; nucleotides not matched to a gene: 3. CDR1 is SGHVS, CDR2 FQNEAQ, per germline. CDR3 in DNA: TGTGCCAGCAACGACAGGGGGCGCACCGGGGAGCTGTTTTTT. It codes for CASNDRGRTGELFF.

The chain combines TRBV5-1 with TRBJ2-3, with TRBD1 matching over 8 bases. CDR3 size: 15 residues. CDR1 is SGHRS, CDR2 YFSETQ, per germline. The ends lost 0 bases at V and 4 bases at J; junction bases unmatched: 4. The CDR3 loop reads CASSLGQGLSDTQYF. For the CDR3, the DNA is TGCGCCAGCAGCTTGGGACAGGGGTTATCAGATACGCAGTATTTT.

The V gene is TRBV5-1, the J gene TRBJ2-7; tentative D call: TRBD1 (6 bases). The germline CDR1 and CDR2 sequences are SGHRS and YFSETQ. V lost 4 bases and J 3 bases, leaving 20 bases between the germline ends. The CDR3 covers 16 residues. CDR3: CASSPDRPTTGYEQYF. The CDR3 DNA follows: TGCGCCAGCAGCCCCGACAGGCCTACTACAGGCTACGAGCAGTACTTC.

As for this clone: Within the sample, other DNA sequences also encode this same CDR3. This chain connects TRBV6-4 to TRBJ1-2; 7 bases are a match to TRBD1. CDR3 length: 14 amino acids. After removal of 3 bases from V and 4 bases from J, the junction contained 5 bases not matched to a gene. Germline loops: CDR1 MRHNA, CDR2 SNTAGT. CDR3: CASSDRQGSYGYTF. The DNA of the CDR3 is TGTGCCAGCAGTGATCGACAGGGATCCTATGGCTACACCTTC.

J is TRBJ2-3 and V is TRBV10-1, with unresolved D. Germline V CDR1 and CDR2: WNHNN, SYGVQD (reference sequence). V lost 7 bases and J lost 6, with 17 bases in between. This CDR3 is built from 14 residues. The CDR3 DNA reads TGCGCCAGCACGTGTAGCCGAGCACGGGATACGCAGTATTTT. Protein sequence: CASTCSRARDTQYF.

J is TRBJ1-2 and V is TRBV19; no definite D call. CDR1 and CDR2 from the germline V gene are LNHDA and SQIVND (reference sequence). V lost 3 bases and J 0 bases, leaving 14 bases between the germline ends. This CDR3 comprises 16 residues. The chain's CDR3 is CASSISRKPANYGYTF. The CDR3 DNA sequence: TGTGCCAGTAGTATTTCTCGGAAACCCGCTAACTATGGCTACACCTTC.

V and J are TRBV7-8 and TRBJ2-5; possibly TRBD1 for D (6 bases). The CDR3 covers 16 residues. V gave up 1 base and J gave up 4 bases, with 16 bases separating them. Germline loops: CDR1 SGHVS, CDR2 FQNEAQ. In nucleotides, the CDR3 is TGTGCCAGCAGCTTAGGGGGGCAACAGGGAACAGAGACCCAGTACTTC. Protein: CASSLGGQQGTETQYF.

A note on this clone: Other DNA sequences in the same sample also yield this CDR3. The chain couples TRBV29-1 to TRBJ1-2, with D possibly being TRBD1 (6 bases). V lost 7 bases and J 10 bases, leaving 19 bases between the germline ends. CDR3 length equals 12 residues. Germline V lookup: CDR1 SQVTM, CDR2 ANQGSEA. The CDR3, as DNA: TGCAGCGCGATAGGCGGGGGGGGCTCCTACACCTTC. Translating it yields CSAIGGGGSYTF.

Written as DNA, the CDR3 is TGTGCCAGCAGTCCTAGGGGCAAGACCCAGTACTTC. Translation: CASSPRGKTQYF. The chain combines TRBV28 with TRBJ2-5, with a possible D match to TRBD1 (5 bases). Germline loops: CDR1 MDHEN, CDR2 SYDVKM. The CDR3 consists of 12 residues. Trimming cost V 5 bases and J 6 bases, with 10 bases left between them.

This chain links TRBV10-2 with TRBJ2-7; D is undetermined. The V end was cut by 4 bases, the J end by 2 bases, with 6 bases between. The length of the CDR3 is 12 residues. CDR1 and CDR2 (germline): WSHSY, SAAADI. The CDR3 sequence: CASSAGPYEQYF. The CDR3 DNA reads as TGCGCCAGCAGTGCCGGACCCTACGAGCAGTACTTC.

With respect to this clone: A single base separates this from a much larger clone, so it may be a read error. The chain combines TRBV7-9 with TRBJ2-1, with D unresolved. CDR1 and CDR2 from the germline V gene are SEHNR and FQNEAQ (reference sequence). Trimming stripped 6 bases from V and 5 bases from J, with 5 bases between. This CDR3 spans 11 amino acids. CDR3 bases: TGTGCCAGCAGAGTAGACAATGAGCAGTTCTTC. Protein: CASRVDNEQFF.

V gene TRBV10-3 combines with J gene TRBJ2-5; 8 bases align to TRBD1. This CDR3 has 12 residues. The trim removed 8 bases at V and 5 bases at J, leaving 4 bases unmatched. Germline CDR1 is ENHRY and CDR2 is SYGVKD. The DNA for the CDR3 is TGTGCCATCGGACAGGGCGGGGAGACCCAGTACTTC. Its translation is CAIGQGGETQYF.

The chain carries TRBV4-2 and TRBJ1-5, with D possibly being TRBD1 (5 bases). In germline, CDR1 is LGHNA, CDR2 YNFKEQ. The CDR3 sequence is 16 residues long. Trimming cost V 0 bases and J 7 bases, with 16 bases left between them. In DNA form, the CDR3 reads TGTGCCAGCAGCCAAGATCTGGGGCAGGGTGAACAGCCCCAGCATTTT. Its translation: CASSQDLGQGEQPQHF.

This clone was counted once. The chain combines TRBV14 with TRBJ1-4, with TRBD1 matching over 9 bases. There are 14 residues in the CDR3. Germline V gives CDR1 SGHDN, CDR2 FVKESK. Trimming at V came to 5 bases and at J to 4 bases, leaving 2 bases not matched to a gene. The DNA for the CDR3 is TGTGCCAGCAGCGTGACAGGGGGTAATGAAAAACTGTTTTTT. Amino acid sequence: CASSVTGGNEKLFF.

J is TRBJ1-5 and V is TRBV5-8; unclear D gene. Germline loops: CDR1 SGHTS, CDR2 YDEGEE. The CDR3 spans 15 residues. V gave up 0 bases and J gave up 2 bases, with 9 bases separating them. Here the CDR3 DNA reads TGTGCCAGCAGCTTGGAAGGGATCGGCAATCAGCCCCAGCATTTT. Protein product: CASSLEGIGNQPQHF. The full variable domain, in which reference TRBV5-8 and TRBJ1-5 provide the parts outside the CDR3, is EAGVTQSPTHLIKTRGQQATLRCSPISGHTSVYWYQQALGLGLQFLLWYDEGEERNRGNFPPRFSGRQFPNYSSELNVNALELEDSALYLCASSLEGIGNQPQHFGDGTRLSIL.

The chain carries TRBV25-1 and TRBJ1-2; no clear D. The V gene's germline CDR1 is MGHDK and CDR2 SYGVNS. Trimming shortened V by 2 bases and J by 8 bases, and 6 bases separated the two germline ends. This CDR3 is built from 11 residues. For the CDR3, the DNA is TGTGCCAGCAGTGAAGCCGGAGGCTACACCTTC. Protein product: CASSEAGGYTF.